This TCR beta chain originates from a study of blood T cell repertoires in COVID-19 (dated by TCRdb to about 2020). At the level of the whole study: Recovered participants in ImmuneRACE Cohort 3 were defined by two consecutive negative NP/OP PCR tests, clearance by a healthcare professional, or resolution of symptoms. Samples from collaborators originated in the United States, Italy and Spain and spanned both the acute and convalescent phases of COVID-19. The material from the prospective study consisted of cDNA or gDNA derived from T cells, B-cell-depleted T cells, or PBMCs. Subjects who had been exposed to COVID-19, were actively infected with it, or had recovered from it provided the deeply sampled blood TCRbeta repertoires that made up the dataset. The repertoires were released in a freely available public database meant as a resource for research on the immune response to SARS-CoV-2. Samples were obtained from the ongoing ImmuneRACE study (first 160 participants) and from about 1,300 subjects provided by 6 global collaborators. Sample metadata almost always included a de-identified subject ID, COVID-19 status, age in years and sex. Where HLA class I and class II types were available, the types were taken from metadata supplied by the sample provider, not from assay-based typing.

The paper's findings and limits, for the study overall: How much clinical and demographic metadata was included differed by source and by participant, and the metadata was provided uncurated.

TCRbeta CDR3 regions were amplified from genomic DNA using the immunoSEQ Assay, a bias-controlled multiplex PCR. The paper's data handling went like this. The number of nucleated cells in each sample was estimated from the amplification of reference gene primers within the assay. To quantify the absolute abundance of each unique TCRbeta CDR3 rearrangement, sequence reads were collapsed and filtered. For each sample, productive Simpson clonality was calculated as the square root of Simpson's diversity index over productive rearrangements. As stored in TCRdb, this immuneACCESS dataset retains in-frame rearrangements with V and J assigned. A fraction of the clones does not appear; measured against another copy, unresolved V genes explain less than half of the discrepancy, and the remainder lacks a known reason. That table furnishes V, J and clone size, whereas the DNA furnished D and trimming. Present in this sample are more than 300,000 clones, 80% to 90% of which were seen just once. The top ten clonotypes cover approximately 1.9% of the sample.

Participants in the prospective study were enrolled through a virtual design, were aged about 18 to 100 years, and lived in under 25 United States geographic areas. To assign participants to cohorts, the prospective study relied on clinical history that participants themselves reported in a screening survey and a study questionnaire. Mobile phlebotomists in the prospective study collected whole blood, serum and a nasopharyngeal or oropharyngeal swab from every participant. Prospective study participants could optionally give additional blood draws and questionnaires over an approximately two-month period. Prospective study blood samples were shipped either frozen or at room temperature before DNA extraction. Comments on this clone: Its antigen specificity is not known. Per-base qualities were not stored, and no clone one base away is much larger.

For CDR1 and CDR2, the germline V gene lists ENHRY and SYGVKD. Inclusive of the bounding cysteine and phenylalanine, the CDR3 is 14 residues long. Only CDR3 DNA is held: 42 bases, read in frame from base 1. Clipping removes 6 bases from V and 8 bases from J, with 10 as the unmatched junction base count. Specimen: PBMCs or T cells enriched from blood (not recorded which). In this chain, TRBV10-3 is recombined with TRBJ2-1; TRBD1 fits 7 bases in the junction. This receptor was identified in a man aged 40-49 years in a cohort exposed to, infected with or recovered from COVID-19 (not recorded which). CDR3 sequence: CAIRGTDIMDEQFF. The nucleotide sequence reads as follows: TGTGCCATCAGGGGGACAGACATAATGGATGAGCAGTTCTTC.